The next 13 T cell receptor beta chains were all read from a single sample in a study of blood T cell repertoires in COVID-19. The assay was immunoSEQ multiplex PCR, and TCRdb's table has in-frame clones only and misses some. The table includes about 220,000 clones, 82% detected once. Sequenced sample: peripheral blood. The receptor source for this set is a woman between 65 and 79 years old with COVID-19, enrolled during active disease.

The chain links TRBV15 to TRBJ2-1, with D maybe TRBD1 (5 bases). Trimming took 5 bases from V and 3 from J, leaving 8 bases between them. From germline, CDR1 is LNHNV and CDR2 YYDKDF (reference sequence). The CDR3 spans 13 residues. CDR3 protein: CATSGQGYNEQFF. The DNA for the CDR3 is TGTGCCACCAGCGGGCAGGGCTACAATGAGCAGTTCTTC. The entire variable domain, with the rest obtained from reference TRBV15 and TRBJ2-1, is as follows: DAMVIQNPRYQVTQFGKPVTLSCSQTLNHNVMYWYQQKSSQAPKLLFHYYDKDFNNEADTPDNFQSRRPNTSFCFLDIRSPGLGDTAMYLCATSGQGYNEQFFGPGTRLTVL.

The J gene is TRBJ2-3, the V gene TRBV4-1; 8 nucleotides align to TRBD2. This CDR3 has 19 residues. The V and J ends lost 2 bases and 0 bases, in that order; junction bases with no gene match: 13. Germline CDR1 MGHRA, CDR2 YSYEKL. The CDR3 spells CASSQSEAGVGASTDTQYF. The CDR3, as DNA: TGCGCCAGCAGCCAAAGTGAAGCGGGAGTTGGGGCTAGCACAGATACGCAGTATTTT.

The chain has TRBV27 and TRBJ2-2, with 14 positions matching TRBD2. Trimming at V came to 4 bases and at J to 2 bases, leaving 6 bases not matched to a gene. The CDR3 length is 18 residues. Germline CDR1 MNHEY, CDR2 SMNVEV (reference sequence). In nucleotides, the CDR3 is TGTGCCAGCAGTTCGCCCGGACTAGCGGGAGGAAACACCGGGGAGCTGTTTTTT. The encoded protein is CASSSPGLAGGNTGELFF.

A single count supports this clone. The chain has TRBV6-2 or TRBV6-3 and TRBJ2-6, with D perhaps TRBD2 (5 bases). V was pared by 6 bases and J by 4 bases, with 13 bases between. The CDR3 totals 15 residues. Per the germline V gene, CDR1 is MNHEY and CDR2 is SVGEGT. The CDR3 bases are TGTGCCAGCAGCTCCCGGGAAGCCGGGGCCAACGTCCTGACTTTC. This encodes CASSSREAGANVLTF.

V is TRBV9 and J is TRBJ2-1; 7 nucleotides agree with TRBD1. The trim removed 0 bases at V and 7 bases at J, leaving 4 bases unmatched. There are 14 residues in the CDR3. CDR1 and CDR2 (germline): SGDLS, YYNGEE. Here the CDR3 reads CASSVGDSENEQFF. DNA for the CDR3: TGTGCCAGCAGCGTAGGGGACAGTGAAAATGAGCAGTTCTTC.

The CDR3 loop is CASSGGFSYEQYF. The CDR3 coding sequence is TGCGCCAGCAGTGGAGGCTTCTCCTACGAGCAGTACTTC. The chain links TRBV10-1 to TRBJ2-7; D ambiguous. V lost 4 bases, J lost 0 bases, and 7 bases lay in between. Germline V lookup: CDR1 WNHNN, CDR2 SYGVQD (reference sequence). The CDR3 extends over 13 amino acids.

This chain uses TRBV5-1 with TRBJ2-3; weak D call: TRBD2 (6 bases). With 4 bases removed from V and 0 bases from J, the gap between germline ends came to 15 bases. This CDR3 spans 16 amino acids. Looked up from germline, CDR1 is SGHRS and CDR2 is YFSETQ. CDR3 region: CASSPNSGASTDTQYF. The DNA of the CDR3 is TGCGCCAGCAGCCCCAATAGCGGAGCTAGCACAGATACGCAGTATTTT.

The J gene is TRBJ1-1, the V gene TRBV9; D uncertain. Per germline, CDR1 SGDLS and CDR2 YYNGEE. This CDR3 has 14 amino acids. V lost 4 bases and J 1 base, leaving 11 bases between the germline ends. The CDR3 sequence is CASSFLDENTEAFF. The CDR3 coding sequence is TGTGCCAGCAGCTTCTTAGATGAGAACACTGAAGCTTTCTTT. Drawing the rest from reference TRBV9 and TRBJ1-1, the complete variable domain is DSGVTQTPKHLITATGQRVTLRCSPRSGDLSVYWYQQSLDQGLQFLIQYYNGEERAKGNILERFSAQQFPDLHSELNLSSLELGDSALYFCASSFLDENTEAFFGQGTRLTVV.

This chain connects TRBV5-1 to TRBJ2-1, with 11 bases aligning to TRBD2. In germline, CDR1 is SGHRS, CDR2 YFSETQ. This CDR3 has 18 amino acids. V trimming: 0 bases; J trimming: 5 bases; junction bases outside the gene matches: 10. CDR3 in DNA: TGCGCCAGCAGCTTGGACCCCACTAGCGGGAGTACCGACAATGAGCAGTTCTTC. Translation gives CASSLDPTSGSTDNEQFF.

This clone was detected a few times. The rearrangement uses TRBV29-1 and TRBJ1-5; TRBD1 aligns across 9 bases. CDR1 and CDR2 (germline): SQVTM, ANQGSEA. V shed 2 bases and J 0 bases; nucleotides not matched to a gene: 5. The length of the CDR3 is 16 residues. The CDR3 nucleotides read TGCAGCGTTGAACGGGACAGGGACCGTAGCAATCAGCCCCAGCATTTT. Translating it yields CSVERDRDRSNQPQHF.

This sequence joins TRBV28 and TRBJ2-3; 8 positions agree with TRBD2. Unmatched junction bases numbered 11, after V lost 3 bases and J lost 6 bases. Germline CDR1 and CDR2: MDHEN and SYDVKM. This CDR3 contains 16 residues. The CDR3 loop is CASSFSGRDNSDTQYF. The CDR3 DNA reads as TGTGCCAGCAGTTTTTCCGGGAGGGACAATTCTGATACGCAGTATTTT.

This chain connects TRBV2 to TRBJ2-1; D might be TRBD1 (5 bases). Trimming pared 6 bases from V and 5 bases from J, leaving 11 bases between. Germline V gene lookup returns CDR1 SNHLY and CDR2 FYNNEI. This CDR3 spans 13 amino acids. The CDR3 loop reads CASRRGRDNEQFF. The CDR3 DNA reads as TGTGCCAGCAGAAGGGGCAGAGACAATGAGCAGTTCTTC.

V is TRBV29-1 and J is TRBJ2-1, with a weak D call TRBD2 (6 bases). V lost 5 bases to trimming and J lost 1 base, with 12 bases between them. The CDR3 loop spans 14 amino acids. Germline CDR1 SQVTM, CDR2 ANQGSEA. The CDR3 nucleotides are TGCAGCGTTCTTACCAGCGGGTCCTACAATGAGCAGTTCTTC. It is translated as CSVLTSGSYNEQFF.